Included here is one TCR beta chain sequence, with context. The CDR3 spans 13 residues. CDR1 and CDR2 (germline): MRHNA, SNTAGT. Amplification used 60 Vbeta primers and 13 Jbeta primers. Only in-frame clones appear in the TCRdb table, and some are missing; sequencing was by immunoSEQ multiplex PCR. The data contain under 200,000 clones, around 76% of them singletons. These data are taken from a study of cytomegalovirus exposure and HLA in healthy donors. Donors consisted of healthy bone marrow donors. The TCR was taken from a man aged 30 to 45 in good health and CMV-seronegative. The chain employs TRBV6-4 and TRBJ2-2, with a weak D call TRBD1 (5 bases). The specimen sequenced was PBMCs. The CDR3 spells CATGAEDTGELFF. Here the CDR3 DNA reads TGTGCGACTGGGGCAGAAGACACCGGGGAGCTGTTTTTT.